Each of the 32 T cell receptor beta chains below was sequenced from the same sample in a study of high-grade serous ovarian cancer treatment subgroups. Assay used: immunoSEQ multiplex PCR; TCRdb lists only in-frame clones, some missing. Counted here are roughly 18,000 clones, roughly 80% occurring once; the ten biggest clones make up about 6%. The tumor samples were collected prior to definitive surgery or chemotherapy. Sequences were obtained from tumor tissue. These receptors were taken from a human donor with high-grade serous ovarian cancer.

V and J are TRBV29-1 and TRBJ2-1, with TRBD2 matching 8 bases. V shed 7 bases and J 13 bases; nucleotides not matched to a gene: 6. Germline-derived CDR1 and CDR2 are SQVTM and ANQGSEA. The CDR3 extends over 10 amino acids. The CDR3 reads CSATSALQFF. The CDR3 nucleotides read TGCAGCGCGACTAGCGCGTTACAGTTCTTC.

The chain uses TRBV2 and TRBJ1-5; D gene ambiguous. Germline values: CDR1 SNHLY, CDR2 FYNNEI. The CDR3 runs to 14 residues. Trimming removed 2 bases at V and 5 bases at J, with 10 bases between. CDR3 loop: CASSEFDTDQPQHF. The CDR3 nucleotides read TGTGCCAGCAGTGAATTTGACACAGATCAGCCCCAGCATTTT.

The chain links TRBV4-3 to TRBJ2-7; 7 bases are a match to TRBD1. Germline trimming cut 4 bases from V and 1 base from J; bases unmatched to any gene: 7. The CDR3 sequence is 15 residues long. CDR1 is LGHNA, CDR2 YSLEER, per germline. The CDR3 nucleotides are TGCGCCAGCAGCCGCAACCCGGGACAGTCCTACGAGCAGTACTTC. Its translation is CASSRNPGQSYEQYF.

CDR3 sequence: CASSQGFVEQYLSGNTIYF. DNA of the CDR3: TGCGCCAGCAGCCAAGGCTTTGTAGAACAGTACCTTTCTGGAAACACCATATATTTT. The V and J genes are TRBV4-1 and TRBJ1-3; the D is unclear. CDR1 and CDR2 from the germline V gene are MGHRA and YSYEKL. Trimming took off 1 base at V and 1 base at J, with 20 bases between the two ends. This CDR3 has 19 residues.

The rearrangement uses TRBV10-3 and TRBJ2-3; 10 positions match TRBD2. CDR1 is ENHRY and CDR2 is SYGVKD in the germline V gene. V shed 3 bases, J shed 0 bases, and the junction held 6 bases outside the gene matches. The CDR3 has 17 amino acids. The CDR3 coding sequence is TGTGCCATCAGTGACCGACTAGCGGGTATGAGCACAGATACGCAGTATTTT. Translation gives CAISDRLAGMSTDTQYF.

The CDR3 DNA follows: TGTGCCATCAGTGAGGCGGGGTACCAACCGACCCTTAGCGGTTTAGAGCAGTTCTTC. Residues: CAISEAGYQPTLSGLEQFF. J is TRBJ2-1 and V is TRBV10-3; weak D call: TRBD2 (6 bases). The CDR3 consists of 19 residues. The ends were cut back, 2 bases at V and 10 bases at J, with 30 bases in the middle. Germline values: CDR1 ENHRY, CDR2 SYGVKD.

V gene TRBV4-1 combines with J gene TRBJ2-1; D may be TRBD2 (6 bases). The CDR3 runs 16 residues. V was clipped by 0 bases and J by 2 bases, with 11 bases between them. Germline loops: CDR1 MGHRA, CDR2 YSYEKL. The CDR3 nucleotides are TGCGCCAGCAGCCAAGATAGCGGACTTACCTACAATGAGCAGTTCTTC. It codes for CASSQDSGLTYNEQFF.

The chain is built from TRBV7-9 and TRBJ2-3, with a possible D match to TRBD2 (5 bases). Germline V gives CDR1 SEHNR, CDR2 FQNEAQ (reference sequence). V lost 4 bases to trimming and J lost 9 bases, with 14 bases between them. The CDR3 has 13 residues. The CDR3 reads CASSSEASRTQYF. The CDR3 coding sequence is TGTGCCAGCAGCTCGGAGGCGTCTAGAACGCAGTATTTT. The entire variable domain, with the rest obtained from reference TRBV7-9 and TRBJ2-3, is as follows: DTGVSQNPRHKITKRGQNVTFRCDPISEHNRLYWYRQTLGQGPEFLTYFQNEAQLEKSRLLSDRFSAERPKGSFSTLEIQRTEQGDSAMYLCASSSEASRTQYFGPGTRLTVL.

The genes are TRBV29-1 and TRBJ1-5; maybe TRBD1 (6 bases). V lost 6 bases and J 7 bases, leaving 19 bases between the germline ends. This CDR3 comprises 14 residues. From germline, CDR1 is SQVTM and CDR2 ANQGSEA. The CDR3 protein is CSVLFRDIRQPQHF. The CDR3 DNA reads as TGCAGCGTATTATTCCGGGACATCAGGCAGCCCCAGCATTTT.

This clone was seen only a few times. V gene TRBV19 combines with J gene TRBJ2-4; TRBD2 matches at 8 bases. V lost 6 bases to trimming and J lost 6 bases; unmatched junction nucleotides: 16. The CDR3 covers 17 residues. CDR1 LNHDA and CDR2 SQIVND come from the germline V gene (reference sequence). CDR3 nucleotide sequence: TGTGCCAGTAGAGGAGGGGAGAGCGGGAGTGAGGGAAACATTCAGTACTTC. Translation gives CASRGGESGSEGNIQYF.

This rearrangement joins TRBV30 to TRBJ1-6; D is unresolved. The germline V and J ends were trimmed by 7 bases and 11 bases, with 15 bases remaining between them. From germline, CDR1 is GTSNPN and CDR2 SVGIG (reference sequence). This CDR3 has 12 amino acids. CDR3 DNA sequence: TGTGCCTTACGGGAGAGTGGAGCACCCCTCCACTTT. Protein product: CALRESGAPLHF.

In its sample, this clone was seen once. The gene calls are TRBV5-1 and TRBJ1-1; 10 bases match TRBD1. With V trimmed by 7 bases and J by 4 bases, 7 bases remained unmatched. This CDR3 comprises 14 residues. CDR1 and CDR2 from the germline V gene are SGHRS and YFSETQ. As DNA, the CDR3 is TGCGCCAGCCAGGGACAGGGGCTGTTCACTGAAGCTTTCTTT. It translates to CASQGQGLFTEAFF. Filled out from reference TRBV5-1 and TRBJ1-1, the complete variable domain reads KAGVTQTPRYLIKTRGQQVTLSCSPISGHRSVSWYQQTPGQGLQFLFEYFSETQRNKGNFPGRFSGRQFSNSRSEMNVSTLELGDSALYLCASQGQGLFTEAFFGQGTRLTVV.

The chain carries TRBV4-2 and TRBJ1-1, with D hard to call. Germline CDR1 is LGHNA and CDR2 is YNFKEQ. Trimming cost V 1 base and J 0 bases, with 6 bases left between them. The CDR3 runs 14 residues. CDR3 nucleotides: TGTGCCAGCAGCCAAGGGCAGCTGAACACTGAAGCTTTCTTT. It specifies CASSQGQLNTEAFF.

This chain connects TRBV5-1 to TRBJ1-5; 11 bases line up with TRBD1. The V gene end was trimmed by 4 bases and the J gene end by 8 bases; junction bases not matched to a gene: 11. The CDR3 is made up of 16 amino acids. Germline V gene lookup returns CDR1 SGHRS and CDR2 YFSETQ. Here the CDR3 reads CASSPSGQGAAEPQHF. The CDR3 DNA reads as TGCGCCAGCAGCCCCTCCGGACAGGGGGCGGCTGAGCCCCAGCATTTT. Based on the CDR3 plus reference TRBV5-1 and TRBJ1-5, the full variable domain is KAGVTQTPRYLIKTRGQQVTLSCSPISGHRSVSWYQQTPGQGLQFLFEYFSETQRNKGNFPGRFSGRQFSNSRSEMNVSTLELGDSALYLCASSPSGQGAAEPQHFGDGTRLSIL.

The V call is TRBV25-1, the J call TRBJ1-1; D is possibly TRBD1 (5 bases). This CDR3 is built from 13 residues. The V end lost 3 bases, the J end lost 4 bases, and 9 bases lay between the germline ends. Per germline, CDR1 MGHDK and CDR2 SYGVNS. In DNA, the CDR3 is TGTGCCAGCAGTGACCGACAGTTCACTGAAGCTTTCTTT. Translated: CASSDRQFTEAFF. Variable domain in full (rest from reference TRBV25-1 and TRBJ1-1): EADIYQTPRYLVIGTGKKITLECSQTMGHDKMYWYQQDPGMELHLIHYSYGVNSTEKGDLSSESTVSRIRTEHFPLTLESARPSHTSQYLCASSDRQFTEAFFGQGTRLTVV.

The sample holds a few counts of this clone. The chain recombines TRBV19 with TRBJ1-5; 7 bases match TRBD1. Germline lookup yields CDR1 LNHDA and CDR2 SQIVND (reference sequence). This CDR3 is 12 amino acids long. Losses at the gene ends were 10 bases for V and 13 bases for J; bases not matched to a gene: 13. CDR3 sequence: CATHGITGVQHF. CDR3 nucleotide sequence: TGTGCCACCCATGGGATTACAGGGGTGCAGCATTTT.

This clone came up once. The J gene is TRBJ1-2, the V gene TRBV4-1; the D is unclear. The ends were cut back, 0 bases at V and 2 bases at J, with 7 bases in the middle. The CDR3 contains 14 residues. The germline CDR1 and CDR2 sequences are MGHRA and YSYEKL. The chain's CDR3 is CASSQDPQNYGYTF. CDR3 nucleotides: TGCGCCAGCAGCCAAGATCCACAGAACTATGGCTACACCTTC.

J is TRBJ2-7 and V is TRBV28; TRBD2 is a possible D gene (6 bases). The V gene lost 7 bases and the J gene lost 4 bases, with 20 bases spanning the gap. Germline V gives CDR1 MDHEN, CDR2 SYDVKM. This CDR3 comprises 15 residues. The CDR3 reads CASTLAGMTTYEQYF. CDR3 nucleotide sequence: TGTGCCAGCACCCTTGCGGGAATGACGACATACGAGCAGTACTTC. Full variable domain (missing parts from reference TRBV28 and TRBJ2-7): DVKVTQSSRYLVKRTGEKVFLECVQDMDHENMFWYRQDPGLGLRLIYFSYDVKMKEKGDIPEGYSVSREKKERFSLILESASTNQTSMYLCASTLAGMTTYEQYFGPGTRLTVT.

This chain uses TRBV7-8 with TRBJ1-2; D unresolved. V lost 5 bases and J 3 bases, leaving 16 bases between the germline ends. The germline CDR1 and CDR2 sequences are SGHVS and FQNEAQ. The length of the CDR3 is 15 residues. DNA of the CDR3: TGTGCCAGCAGCCGTGCGGGAAGGAAAGACTATGGCTACACCTTC. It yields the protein CASSRAGRKDYGYTF. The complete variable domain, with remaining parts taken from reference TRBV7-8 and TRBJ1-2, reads GAGVSQSPRYKVAKRGQDVALRCDPISGHVSLFWYQQALGQGPEFLTYFQNEAQLDKSGLPSDRFFAERPEGSVSTLKIQRTQQEDSAVYLCASSRAGRKDYGYTFGSGTRLTVV.

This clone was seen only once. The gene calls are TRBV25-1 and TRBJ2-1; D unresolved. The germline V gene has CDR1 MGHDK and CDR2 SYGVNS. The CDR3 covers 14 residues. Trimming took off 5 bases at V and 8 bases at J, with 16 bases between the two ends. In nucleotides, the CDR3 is TGTGCCAGCAGTTCCGGATTACATAGAGATGAGCAGTTCTTC. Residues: CASSSGLHRDEQFF.

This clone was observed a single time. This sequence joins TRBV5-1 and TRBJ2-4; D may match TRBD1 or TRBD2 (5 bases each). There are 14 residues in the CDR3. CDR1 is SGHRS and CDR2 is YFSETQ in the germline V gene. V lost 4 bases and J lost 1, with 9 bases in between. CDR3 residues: CASSTGTAKNIQYF. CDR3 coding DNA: TGCGCCAGCAGCACTGGGACGGCCAAAAACATTCAGTACTTC.

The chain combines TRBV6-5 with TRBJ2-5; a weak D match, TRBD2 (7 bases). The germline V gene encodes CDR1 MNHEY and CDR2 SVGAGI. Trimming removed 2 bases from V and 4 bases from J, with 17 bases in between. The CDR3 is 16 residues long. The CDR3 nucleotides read TGTGCCAGCAGTTACGGGGGGGCGGCCTTGGGAGAGACCCAGTACTTC. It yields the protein CASSYGGAALGETQYF.

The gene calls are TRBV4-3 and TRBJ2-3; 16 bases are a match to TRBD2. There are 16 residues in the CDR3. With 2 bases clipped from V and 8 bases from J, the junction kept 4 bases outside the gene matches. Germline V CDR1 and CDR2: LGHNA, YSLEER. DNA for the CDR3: TGCGCCAGCAGCCAATCTGGGACTAGCGGGAGGGGTACGCAGTATTTT. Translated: CASSQSGTSGRGTQYF.

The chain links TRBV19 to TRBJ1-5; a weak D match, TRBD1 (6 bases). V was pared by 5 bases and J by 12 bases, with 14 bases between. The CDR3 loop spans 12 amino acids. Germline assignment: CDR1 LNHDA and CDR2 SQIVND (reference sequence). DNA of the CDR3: TGTGCCAGTAGTGACGGACAGACGCGCCAGCATTTT. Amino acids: CASSDGQTRQHF.

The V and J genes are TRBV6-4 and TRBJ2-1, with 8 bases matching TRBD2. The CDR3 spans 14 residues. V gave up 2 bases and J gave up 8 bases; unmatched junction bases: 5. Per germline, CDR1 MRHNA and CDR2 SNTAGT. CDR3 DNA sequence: TGTGCCAGCAGTGACGCGGAGACTAGCGATGAGCAGTTCTTC. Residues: CASSDAETSDEQFF.

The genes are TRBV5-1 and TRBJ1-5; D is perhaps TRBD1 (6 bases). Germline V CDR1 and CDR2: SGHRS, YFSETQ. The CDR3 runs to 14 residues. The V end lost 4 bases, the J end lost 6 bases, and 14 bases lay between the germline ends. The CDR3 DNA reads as TGCGCCAGCAGCGAGGCAGGGGTGGGTCAGCCCCAGCATTTT. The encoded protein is CASSEAGVGQPQHF.

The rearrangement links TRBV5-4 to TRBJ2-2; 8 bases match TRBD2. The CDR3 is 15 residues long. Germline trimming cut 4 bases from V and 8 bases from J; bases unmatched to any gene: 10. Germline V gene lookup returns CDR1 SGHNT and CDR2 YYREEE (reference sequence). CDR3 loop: CASSPGTSVAGELFF. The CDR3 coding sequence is TGTGCCAGCAGCCCCGGGACTAGTGTAGCGGGGGAGCTGTTTTTT.

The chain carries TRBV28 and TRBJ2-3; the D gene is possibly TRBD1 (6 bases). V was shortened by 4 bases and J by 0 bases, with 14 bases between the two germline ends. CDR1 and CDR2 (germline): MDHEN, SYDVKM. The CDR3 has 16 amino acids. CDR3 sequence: CASSSPGAVSTDTQYF. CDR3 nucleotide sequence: TGTGCCAGCAGTTCCCCAGGGGCTGTCAGCACAGATACGCAGTATTTT.

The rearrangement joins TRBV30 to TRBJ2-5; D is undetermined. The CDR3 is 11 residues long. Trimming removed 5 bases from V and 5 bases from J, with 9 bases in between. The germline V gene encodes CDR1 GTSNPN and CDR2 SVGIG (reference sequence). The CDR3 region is CAWSVVETQYF. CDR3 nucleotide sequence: TGTGCCTGGTCGGTAGTCGAGACCCAGTACTTC.

DNA of the CDR3: TGTGCCAGCAGTCCAATATACAGAAACTACAATGAGCAGTTCTTC. It is translated as CASSPIYRNYNEQFF. The chain recombines TRBV28 with TRBJ2-1; D unresolved. Germline-derived CDR1 and CDR2 are MDHEN and SYDVKM. The CDR3 consists of 15 residues. Between the trimmed V and J ends, which lost 5 bases and 3 bases, there was a span of 14 bases.

CDR3: CASSLEGRLKTQYF. Here the CDR3 DNA reads TGTGCCAGCAGCTTAGAAGGCAGATTGAAGACCCAGTACTTC. V is TRBV11-2 and J is TRBJ2-5; D unclear. This CDR3 contains 14 residues. The ends were cut back, 0 bases at V and 6 bases at J, with 11 bases in the middle. Germline V gene data show CDR1 as SGHAT and CDR2 as FQNNGV.

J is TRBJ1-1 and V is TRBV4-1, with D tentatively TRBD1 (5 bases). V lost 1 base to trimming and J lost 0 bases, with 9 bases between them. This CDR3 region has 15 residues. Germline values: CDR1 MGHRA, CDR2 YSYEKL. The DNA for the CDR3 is TGCGCCAGCAGCCAAGGGGGACTTCTGAACACTGAAGCTTTCTTT. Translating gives CASSQGGLLNTEAFF.